This is a list of T cell receptor beta chains from one sample in a study of blood T cell repertoires in COVID-19. Produced via immunoSEQ multiplex PCR; TCRdb's table is partial and in-frame only. The sample includes roughly 69,000 clones, about 70% of them seen just once. Input material: peripheral blood. The receptor source for this set is a human donor in a cohort sampled during active COVID-19. The CDR3 runs from the conserved cysteine through the conserved F or W. A D gene is named only where the DNA matches it firmly. Size tells how often a clone was seen (once, few, many) or the class of an expanded clone, and some rows leave it out.

TRBV21-1,.,TRBJ2-1,.,CASEGAGVSYNEQFF,TGTGCCAGCGAAGGGGCGGGAGTATCCTACAATGAGCAGTTCTTC
TRBV29-1,once,TRBJ1-2,.,CSVGQDYGYTF,TGCAGCGTTGGACAGGACTATGGCTACACCTTC
TRBV30,few,TRBJ2-1,.,CAWSHRGSYNEQFF,TGTGCCTGGAGTCACCGGGGGAGTTACAATGAGCAGTTCTTC
TRBV4-3,.,TRBJ1-6,.,CASSQDLGQINSPLHF,TGCGCCAGCAGCCAAGATCTAGGACAGATTAATTCACCCCTCCACTTT
TRBV9,.,TRBJ2-3,.,CASSVGGLGTDTQYF,TGTGCCAGCAGCGTAGGGGGCCTCGGAACAGATACGCAGTATTTT
TRBV14,.,TRBJ1-1,.,CASSQFRTENTEAFF,TGTGCCAGCAGCCAATTCCGGACAGAGAACACTGAAGCTTTCTTT
TRBV5-1,.,TRBJ2-1,TRBD2,CASSTGTSVNEQFF,TGCGCCAGCAGCACCGGGACTAGCGTAAATGAGCAGTTCTTC
TRBV11-2,.,TRBJ2-1,TRBD1,CASRRPGTGLGEQFF,TGTGCCAGCAGACGACCCGGGACAGGACTCGGTGAGCAGTTCTTC
TRBV20-1,.,TRBJ2-7,.,CSASPDTDWEQYF,TGCAGTGCCAGTCCGGACACCGATTGGGAGCAGTACTTC
TRBV7-2,.,TRBJ1-4,TRBD1,CASSLVRQGAVTNEKLFF,TGTGCCAGCAGCTTAGTTCGCCAGGGGGCTGTCACTAATGAAAAACTGTTTTTT
TRBV2,medium-sized,TRBJ1-6,TRBD1,CASSRQGRNSPLHF,TGTGCCAGCAGCCGACAGGGGCGTAATTCACCCCTCCACTTT
TRBV5-1,.,TRBJ2-5,TRBD2,CASGLAGGQETQYF,TGCGCCAGCGGACTAGCGGGGGGGCAAGAGACCCAGTACTTC
TRBV6-5,once,TRBJ2-4,.,CASSYSVRLAKNIQYF,TGTGCCAGCAGTTACTCGGTGAGGTTAGCCAAAAACATTCAGTACTTC
TRBV6-6,many,TRBJ2-1,.,CASRESSSYNEQFF,TGTGCCAGCAGGGAATCTAGCTCCTACAATGAGCAGTTCTTC
TRBV9,.,TRBJ2-1,TRBD2,CASSLRLAGAHSYNEQFF,TGTGCCAGCAGCCTAAGACTAGCGGGGGCCCACTCCTACAATGAGCAGTTCTTC
TRBV6-1,.,TRBJ1-6,.,CASSEVGGGYNSPLHF,TGTGCCAGCAGTGAAGTTGGAGGTGGGTATAATTCACCCCTCCACTTT
TRBV23-1,.,TRBJ1-2,TRBD1,CASSAQGYYGYTF,TGCGCCAGCAGTGCACAGGGGTACTATGGCTACACCTTC
TRBV7-2,.,TRBJ1-6,.,CASSPWRPEPPLHF,TGTGCCAGCAGCCCCTGGCGGCCCGAGCCGCCCCTCCACTTT
TRBV5-5,.,TRBJ1-3,TRBD1,CASSLEVTGAFGNTIYF,TGTGCCAGCAGCTTGGAGGTGACAGGGGCTTTTGGAAACACCATATATTTT
TRBV7-3,.,TRBJ2-2,TRBD2,CASSSTSVSGELFF,TGTGCCAGCAGTTCCACTAGCGTATCCGGGGAGCTGTTTTTT
TRBV18,.,TRBJ1-6,.,CASSPQGLNSPLHF,TGTGCCAGCTCACCTCAGGGGCTCAATTCACCCCTCCACTTT
TRBV4-3,.,TRBJ2-1,.,CASSQETGGGNLNNEQFF,TGCGCCAGCAGCCAAGAGACGGGTGGCGGGAACTTGAACAATGAGCAGTTCTTC
TRBV30,.,TRBJ1-4,.,CAWSEGSVTNEKLFF,TGTGCCTGGAGTGAAGGGAGCGTAACTAATGAAAAACTGTTTTTT
TRBV3-1/TRBV3-2,.,TRBJ2-3,TRBD2,CASSQGGGEIKSTDTQYF,TGTGCCAGCAGCCAAGGCGGGGGAGAGATTAAGAGCACAGATACGCAGTATTTT
TRBV5-4,.,TRBJ2-2,.,CASSRGLENTGELFF,TGTGCCAGCAGCCGAGGACTCGAGAACACCGGGGAGCTGTTTTTT
TRBV12-3/TRBV12-4,.,TRBJ2-5,TRBD2,CASRGLARETQYF,TGTGCCAGCAGGGGACTAGCGAGAGAGACCCAGTACTTC
TRBV15,few,TRBJ1-6,.,CATSRTGTGNSPLHF,TGTGCCACCAGCAGAACAGGGACGGGAAATTCACCCCTCCACTTT
TRBV4-2,.,TRBJ2-2,TRBD1,CASSQVGQGARGGELFF,TGTGCCAGCAGCCAAGTTGGGCAGGGGGCGCGGGGCGGGGAGCTGTTTTTT
TRBV30,.,TRBJ1-6,.,CAWSVGQGNSPLHF,TGTGCCTGGAGTGTCGGGCAGGGTAATTCACCCCTCCACTTT
TRBV9,few,TRBJ1-4,TRBD1,CASSVGQGYEKLFF,TGTGCCAGCAGCGTCGGACAGGGGTATGAAAAACTGTTTTTT
TRBV3-1/TRBV3-2,few,TRBJ2-3,TRBD2,CASSQGGGGGRSTDTQYF,TGTGCCAGCAGCCAAGGAGGAGGCGGGGGGCGGAGCACAGATACGCAGTATTTT
TRBV6-5,.,TRBJ2-7,.,CASSYRGEQYF,TGTGCCAGCAGTTACAGGGGGGAGCAGTACTTC
TRBV2,once,TRBJ1-5,.,CASKDSANQPQHF,TGTGCCAGCAAGGACAGTGCCAATCAGCCCCAGCATTTT
TRBV6-1,.,TRBJ1-2,TRBD1,CASSAKTQGAANYGYTF,TGTGCCAGCAGTGCTAAGACCCAGGGGGCGGCTAACTATGGCTACACCTTC
TRBV6-6,.,TRBJ1-4,.,CASSYPGRGANEKLFF,TGTGCCAGCAGTTACCCGGGGCGGGGGGCTAATGAAAAACTGTTTTTT
TRBV5-1,.,TRBJ1-2,.,CASYMERGLGYTF,TGCGCCAGCTACATGGAACGAGGTTTGGGCTACACCTTC
TRBV7-2,few,TRBJ1-2,TRBD1,CASSLGGQAYGYTF,TGTGCCAGCAGCTTAGGAGGACAGGCATACGGCTACACCTTC
TRBV2,.,TRBJ1-2,.,CASSEASRVGGSYGYTF,TGTGCCAGCAGTGAAGCTTCGCGGGTGGGAGGGTCCTATGGCTACACCTTC
TRBV30,.,TRBJ2-1,.,CAWRGRGPAVF,TGTGCCTGGAGAGGGCGGGGGCCCGCGGTCTTC
TRBV4-1,.,TRBJ2-3,TRBD2,CASSLSGGRGDTQYF,TGCGCCAGCAGCCTCAGCGGGGGGCGTGGAGATACGCAGTATTTT
TRBV11-2,.,TRBJ2-3,TRBD2,CASSPVSGVTDTQYF,TGTGCCAGCAGCCCCGTTAGCGGGGTAACAGATACGCAGTATTTT
TRBV3-1/TRBV3-2,.,TRBJ2-1,TRBD2,CASSQDRGGDYNEQFF,TGTGCCAGCAGCCAAGACCGGGGAGGGGATTACAATGAGCAGTTCTTC
TRBV6-1,.,TRBJ2-7,TRBD1,CASSEPMGQANSYEQYF,TGTGCCAGCAGTGAACCTATGGGACAGGCGAACTCCTACGAGCAGTACTTC
TRBV30,few,TRBJ1-6,.,CAWSVGSQGGSPLHF,TGTGCCTGGAGTGTAGGGTCCCAGGGAGGTTCACCCCTCCACTTT
TRBV27,.,TRBJ2-5,TRBD1,CASSLWDREGTQYF,TGTGCCAGCAGTTTATGGGACAGGGAAGGGACCCAGTACTTC
TRBV5-1,.,TRBJ2-7,TRBD1,CASSLAGQVEQYF,TGCGCCAGCAGCTTGGCGGGACAGGTCGAGCAGTACTTC
TRBV28,.,TRBJ2-5,.,CASIQGGGETQYF,TGTGCCAGCATTCAGGGGGGTGGGGAGACCCAGTACTTC
TRBV6-6,.,TRBJ2-7,.,CASSYSPEITYEQYF,TGTGCCAGCAGTTACTCCCCGGAGATTACCTACGAGCAGTACTTC
TRBV6-6,.,TRBJ2-1,.,CASSYSVGGNEQFF,TGTGCCAGCAGTTACTCGGTCGGGGGCAATGAGCAGTTCTTC
TRBV7-7,.,TRBJ2-2,.,CASSPSAGANGELFF,TGTGCTAGCAGCCCATCGGCAGGGGCTAATGGAGAGCTGTTTTTT
TRBV5-1,.,TRBJ2-7,TRBD2,CASSLRLATHEQYF,TGCGCCAGCAGCTTGAGACTAGCTACCCACGAGCAGTACTTC
TRBV5-1,.,TRBJ2-3,TRBD2,CASSLDSGGPTDTQYF,TGCGCCAGCAGCTTGGATAGCGGGGGCCCCACAGATACGCAGTATTTT
TRBV19,.,TRBJ1-4,TRBD1,CASRGQGLEKLFF,TGTGCCAGTAGAGGACAGGGCTTGGAAAAACTGTTTTTT
TRBV30,.,TRBJ1-5,TRBD1,CAWSVGTGGQQPQHF,TGTGCCTGGAGTGTGGGGACAGGGGGCCAGCAGCCCCAGCATTTT
TRBV6-1,.,TRBJ2-7,TRBD1,CASSENIGQGYEQYF,TGTGCCAGCAGTGAAAATATCGGACAGGGCTACGAGCAGTACTTC